The TCR beta chain under discussion was sequenced for a study of blood T cell repertoires in COVID-19 (dated by TCRdb to the early 2020s). With regard to the full study: The collaborator samples originated in the United States, Italy and Spain and spanned the acute and convalescent phases of COVID-19. The prospective study material was composed of cDNA or gDNA derived from T cells, B-cell-depleted T cells, or PBMCs. Subjects who had been exposed to COVID-19, were actively infected with it, or had recovered from it provided the deeply sampled blood TCRbeta repertoires that made up the dataset. The repertoires were released in a freely available public database meant as a resource for research on the immune response to SARS-CoV-2. Samples came from the ongoing ImmuneRACE study (first 160 participants) plus 1,254 subjects from 6 global collaborators. The sample metadata nearly always contained a de-identified subject ID, COVID-19 status, age in years and sex. Where HLA class I and class II types were available, the types were taken from metadata supplied by the sample provider, not from assay-based typing.

The immunoSEQ Assay, a bias-controlled multiplex PCR, was used to amplify TCRbeta CDR3 regions from genomic DNA. As for the original processing: The number of nucleated cells in each sample was estimated from the amplification of reference gene primers within the assay. To quantify the absolute abundance of each unique TCRbeta CDR3 rearrangement, sequence reads were collapsed and filtered. Productive Simpson clonality was computed per sample as the square root of Simpson's diversity index over productive rearrangements. The table comes from immuneACCESS by way of TCRdb, which keeps in-frame sequences with V and J called. Part of the clones is missing from these tables; in studies checked, under half for an unresolved V gene and the rest for unknown reasons. V, J and clone size are taken as reported in that table, and D and trimming were inferred from the DNA itself. Within this sample are roughly 700,000 clones, with around 89% of them counted one time only. The ten largest clones add up to roughly 0.25% of the sample.

Taken from the germline V gene, the CDR1 and CDR2 loops are ENHRY and SYGVKD. From its cysteine to its phenylalanine, the CDR3 spans 16 amino acids. The entry retains the CDR3 DNA only, 48 bases that are in frame from base 1. Trimming accounts for 2 bases at V and 1 base at J, while the number of junction bases matched to no gene is 5. Overall results and qualifications from the work: The quantity of clinical and demographic metadata differed by source and by participant and was supplied without curation.

Each collaborating institution followed its own protocols to collect whole blood in K2EDTA tubes. Collaborator samples were shipped for TCRbeta analysis as frozen whole blood, isolated PBMCs, or DNA extracted from either sample type. Note on this clone: Its antigen target is currently unknown. Per-nucleotide qualities are absent, and no much larger clonotype sits a single base away.

The receptor chain draws on TRBV10-3 and TRBJ1-5, with 7 bases matching TRBD1. The TCR comes from a woman under 30 with acute or convalescent COVID-19. Sequenced sample: peripheral blood. The CDR3: CAISEANRGSNQPQHF. The DNA is as follows: TGTGCCATCAGTGAGGCCAACAGGGGAAGCAATCAGCCCCAGCATTTT.